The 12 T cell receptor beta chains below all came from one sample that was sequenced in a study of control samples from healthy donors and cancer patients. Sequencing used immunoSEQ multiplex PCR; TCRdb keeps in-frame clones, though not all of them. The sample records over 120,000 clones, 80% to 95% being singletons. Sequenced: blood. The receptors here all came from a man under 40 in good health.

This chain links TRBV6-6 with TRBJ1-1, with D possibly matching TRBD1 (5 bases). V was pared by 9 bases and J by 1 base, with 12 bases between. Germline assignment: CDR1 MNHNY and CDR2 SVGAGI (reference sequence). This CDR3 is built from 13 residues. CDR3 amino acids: CASGGHGNTEAFF. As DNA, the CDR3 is TGTGCCAGTGGGGGTCACGGGAACACTGAAGCTTTCTTT.

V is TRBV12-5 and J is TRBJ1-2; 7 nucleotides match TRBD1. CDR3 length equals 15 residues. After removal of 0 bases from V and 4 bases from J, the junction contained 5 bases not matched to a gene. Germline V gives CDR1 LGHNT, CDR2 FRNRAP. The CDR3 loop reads CASGLVGGTAYGYTF. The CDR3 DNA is TGTGCTAGTGGTTTGGTAGGTGGGACAGCCTATGGCTACACCTTC.

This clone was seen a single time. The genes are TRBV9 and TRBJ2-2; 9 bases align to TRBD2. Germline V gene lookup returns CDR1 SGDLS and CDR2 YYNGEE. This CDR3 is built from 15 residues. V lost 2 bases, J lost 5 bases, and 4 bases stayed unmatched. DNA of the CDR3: TGTGCCAGCAGCGTGAGCGGGGGGCCTACCGGGGAGCTGTTTTTT. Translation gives CASSVSGGPTGELFF.

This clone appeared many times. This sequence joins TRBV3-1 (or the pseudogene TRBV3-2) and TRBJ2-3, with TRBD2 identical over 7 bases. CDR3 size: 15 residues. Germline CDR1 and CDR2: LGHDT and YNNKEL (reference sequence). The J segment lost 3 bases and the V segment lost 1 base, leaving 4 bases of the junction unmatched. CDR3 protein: CASSQAGGGTDTQYF. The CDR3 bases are TGTGCCAGCAGCCAAGCGGGGGGAGGGACAGATACGCAGTATTTT.

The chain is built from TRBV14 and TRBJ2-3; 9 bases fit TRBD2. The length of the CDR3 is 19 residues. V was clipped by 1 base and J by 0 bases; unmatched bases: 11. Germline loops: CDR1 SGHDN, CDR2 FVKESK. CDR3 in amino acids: CASSQGGSGGYYSTDTQYF. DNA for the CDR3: TGTGCCAGCAGCCAAGGCGGTAGCGGGGGCTACTATAGCACAGATACGCAGTATTTT.

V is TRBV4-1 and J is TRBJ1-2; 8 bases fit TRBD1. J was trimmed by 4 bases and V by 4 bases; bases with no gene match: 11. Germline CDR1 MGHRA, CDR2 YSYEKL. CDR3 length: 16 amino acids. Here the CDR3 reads CASSLGQGGKSYGYTF. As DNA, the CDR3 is TGCGCCAGCAGCCTCGGACAGGGTGGGAAGTCCTATGGCTACACCTTC.

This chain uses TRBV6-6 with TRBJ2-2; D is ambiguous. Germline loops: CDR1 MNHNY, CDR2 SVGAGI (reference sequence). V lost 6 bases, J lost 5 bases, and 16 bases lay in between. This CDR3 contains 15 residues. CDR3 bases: TGTGCCAGCAGCTCGCCGGGTCTCGGGACCGGGGAGCTGTTTTTT. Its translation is CASSSPGLGTGELFF.

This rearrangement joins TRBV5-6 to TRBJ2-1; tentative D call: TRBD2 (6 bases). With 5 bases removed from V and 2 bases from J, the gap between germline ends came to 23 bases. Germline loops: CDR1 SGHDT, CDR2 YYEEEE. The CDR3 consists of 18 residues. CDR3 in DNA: TGTGCCAGCAGTTGGGTTCGGGGGTCCGGAACCCCCTACAATGAGCAGTTCTTC. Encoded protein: CASSWVRGSGTPYNEQFF.

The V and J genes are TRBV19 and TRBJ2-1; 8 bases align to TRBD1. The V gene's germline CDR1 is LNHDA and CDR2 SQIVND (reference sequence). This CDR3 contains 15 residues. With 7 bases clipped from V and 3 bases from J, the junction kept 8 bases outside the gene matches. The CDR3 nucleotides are TGTGCCAGTAAGCTTACCGGGACAGGCTACAATGAGCAGTTCTTC. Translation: CASKLTGTGYNEQFF.

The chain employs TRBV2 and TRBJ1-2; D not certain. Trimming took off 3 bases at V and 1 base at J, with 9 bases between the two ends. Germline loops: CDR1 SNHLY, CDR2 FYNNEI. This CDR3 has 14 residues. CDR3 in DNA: TGTGCCAGCAGTGAGCTCAGGCTTAACTATGGCTACACCTTC. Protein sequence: CASSELRLNYGYTF.

The CDR3 reads CASSYSRGVNTEAFF. CDR3 sequence (DNA): TGTGCCAGCAGTTACTCGAGGGGGGTGAACACTGAAGCTTTCTTT. The V gene is TRBV6-5, the J gene TRBJ1-1, with D possibly matching TRBD1 (6 bases). V shed 0 bases and J shed 0 bases, with 8 bases lying between them. The CDR3 is 15 amino acids. Germline loops: CDR1 MNHEY, CDR2 SVGAGI.

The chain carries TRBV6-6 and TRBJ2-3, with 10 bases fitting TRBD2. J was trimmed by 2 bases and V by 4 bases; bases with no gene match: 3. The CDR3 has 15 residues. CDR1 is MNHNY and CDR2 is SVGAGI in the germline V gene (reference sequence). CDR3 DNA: TGTGCCAGCAGTTCCGGACTAGCGGACACAGATACGCAGTATTTT. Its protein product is CASSSGLADTDTQYF.